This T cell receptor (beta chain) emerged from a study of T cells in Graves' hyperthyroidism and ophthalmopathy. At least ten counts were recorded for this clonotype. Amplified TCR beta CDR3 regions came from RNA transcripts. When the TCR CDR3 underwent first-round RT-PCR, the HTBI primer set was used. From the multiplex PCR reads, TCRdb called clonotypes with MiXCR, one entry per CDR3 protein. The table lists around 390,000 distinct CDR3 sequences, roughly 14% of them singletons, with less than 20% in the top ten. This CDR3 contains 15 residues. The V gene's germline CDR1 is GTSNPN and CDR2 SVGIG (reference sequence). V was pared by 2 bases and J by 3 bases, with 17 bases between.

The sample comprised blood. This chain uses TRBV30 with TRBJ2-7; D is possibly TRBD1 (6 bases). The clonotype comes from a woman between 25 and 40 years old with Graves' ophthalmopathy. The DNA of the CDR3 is TGTGCCTGGAGTCCCGGGGACATTTTCCGCTACGAGCAGTACTTC. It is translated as CAWSPGDIFRYEQYF.